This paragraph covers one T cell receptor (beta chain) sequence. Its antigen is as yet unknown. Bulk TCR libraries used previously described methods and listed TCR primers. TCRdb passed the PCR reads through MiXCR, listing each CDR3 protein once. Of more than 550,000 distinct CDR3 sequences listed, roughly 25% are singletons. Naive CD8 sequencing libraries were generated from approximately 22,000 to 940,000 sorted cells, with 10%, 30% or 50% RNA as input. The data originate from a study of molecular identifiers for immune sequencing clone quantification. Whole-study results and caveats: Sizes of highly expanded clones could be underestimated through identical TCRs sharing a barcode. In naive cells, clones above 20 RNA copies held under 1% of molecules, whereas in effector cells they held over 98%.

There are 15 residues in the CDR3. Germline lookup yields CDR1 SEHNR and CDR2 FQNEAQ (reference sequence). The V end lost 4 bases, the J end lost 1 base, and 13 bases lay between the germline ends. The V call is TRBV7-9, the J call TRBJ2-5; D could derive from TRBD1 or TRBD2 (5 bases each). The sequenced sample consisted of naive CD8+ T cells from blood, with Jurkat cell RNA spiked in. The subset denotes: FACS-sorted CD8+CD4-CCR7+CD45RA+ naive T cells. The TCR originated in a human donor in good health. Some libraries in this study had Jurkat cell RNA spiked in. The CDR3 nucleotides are TGTGCCAGCAGCTCCGCCACCGGGGCCCAAGAGACCCAGTACTTC. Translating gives CASSSATGAQETQYF.